The 16 T cell receptor beta chains below come from one sample, sequenced in a study of blood T cell repertoires in COVID-19 (TCRdb year 2020). Libraries were constructed by the immunoSEQ multiplex PCR assay. TCRdb re-hosts the immuneACCESS table, in-frame sequences only. Its copies lack some clones; in the studies checked, an unresolved V gene accounts for under half of them, and the cause for the rest is not known. The sample table lists under 200,000 clones, roughly 84% of them with a count of one. The top ten hold around 8.1% of the sample. The source material was peripheral blood. Receptors originate from an older woman with COVID-19, enrolled during active disease.

The chain has TRBV5-1 and TRBJ2-2; perhaps TRBD1 as D (6 bases). Deletions cut 4 bases from V and 4 bases from J, with 17 bases between. Germline V lookup: CDR1 SGHRS, CDR2 YFSETQ. This CDR3 contains 16 residues. CDR3 coding DNA: TGCGCCAGCAGCGTCCTCCGGGACACTAGCACCGGGGAGCTGTTTTTT. This encodes CASSVLRDTSTGELFF.

The V call is TRBV28, the J call TRBJ1-5, with 7 bases aligning to TRBD1. Germline V CDR1 and CDR2: MDHEN, SYDVKM. J was trimmed by 1 base and V by 6 bases; bases with no gene match: 3. CDR3 length equals 14 residues. CDR3 amino acids: CASRWTGSNQPQHF. The CDR3 coding sequence is TGTGCCAGCAGATGGACAGGCAGCAATCAGCCCCAGCATTTT.

This chain connects TRBV7-9 to TRBJ1-1; 9 positions match TRBD1. After removal of 6 bases from V and 7 bases from J, the junction contained 9 bases not matched to a gene. Germline values: CDR1 SEHNR, CDR2 FQNEAQ (reference sequence). This CDR3 has 14 amino acids. Written as DNA, the CDR3 is TGTGCCAGCAGAGAACCGGGACAGGGAGGTGAAGCTTTCTTT. It codes for CASREPGQGGEAFF.

This clone was picked up one time. V is TRBV5-1 and J is TRBJ2-7; TRBD2 agrees at 10 bases. The CDR3 runs 16 residues. Germline V gives CDR1 SGHRS, CDR2 YFSETQ. J gave up 0 bases and V 4 bases, and 7 bases lay outside the gene matches. In DNA, the CDR3 is TGCGCCAGCAGCGTCGGACTAGCGGCCTACTCCTACGAGCAGTACTTC. As protein: CASSVGLAAYSYEQYF.

This clone was detected a few times. This chain joins TRBV10-2 and TRBJ1-2; D gene unclear. The CDR3 extends over 13 amino acids. The V and J ends lost 1 base and 8 bases respectively, with 11 bases between them. CDR1 is WSHSY and CDR2 is SAAADI in the germline V gene. In DNA form, the CDR3 reads TGCGCCAGCAGTGAGTACCGAGGCAAGGGCTACACCTTC. This sequence encodes CASSEYRGKGYTF.

This rearrangement joins TRBV5-1 to TRBJ1-4; 10 positions agree with TRBD1. From germline, CDR1 is SGHRS and CDR2 YFSETQ. This CDR3 is 14 amino acids long. The junction had 3 bases not matched to a gene; V was cut back by 3 bases and J by 7 bases. CDR3 in DNA: TGCGCCAGCAGCTCCGGGACAGGGGCTGAAAAACTGTTTTTT. It yields the protein CASSSGTGAEKLFF.

The chain uses TRBV20-1 and TRBJ1-5; D remains ambiguous. Trimming left V 3 bases short and J 0 bases short, with 12 bases between. The germline V gene encodes CDR1 DFQATT and CDR2 SNEGSKA (reference sequence). The CDR3 sequence is 15 residues long. The CDR3 DNA sequence: TGCAGTGCTAGTGGTCTGGCTGATAGCAATCAGCCCCAGCATTTT. Amino acids: CSASGLADSNQPQHF.

This clone was found many times. The gene calls are TRBV9 and TRBJ1-2; weak D call: TRBD1 (5 bases). This CDR3 is 16 amino acids long. Looked up from germline, CDR1 is SGDLS and CDR2 is YYNGEE. The V and J ends lost 6 bases and 2 bases respectively, with 20 bases between them. The CDR3 nucleotides read TGTGCCAGCACCCGGGAGTCAGGGCCTACGAACTATGGCTACACCTTC. Translating gives CASTRESGPTNYGYTF.

The chain carries TRBV28 and TRBJ1-1; D not certain. V lost 7 bases and J lost 6, with 18 bases in between. From germline, CDR1 is MDHEN and CDR2 SYDVKM. This CDR3 is 14 amino acids long. The CDR3 bases are TGTGCCAGCATCAAAAAGATGACTTGGCCTGAAGCTTTCTTT. As protein: CASIKKMTWPEAFF.

The V call is TRBV19, the J call TRBJ1-1, with TRBD1 as a possible D gene (6 bases). V was clipped by 5 bases and J by 3 bases, with 19 bases between them. The CDR3 spans 16 residues. CDR1 is LNHDA and CDR2 is SQIVND in the germline V gene (reference sequence). CDR3 amino acids: CASSPVYYSGDTEAFF. The DNA for the CDR3 is TGTGCCAGTAGTCCAGTCTATTATTCAGGGGACACTGAAGCTTTCTTT.

The chain couples TRBV21-1 to TRBJ1-1; the table calls TRBD1, which could not be checked here. TRBV21-1 is noted as a pseudogene. The length of the CDR3 is 17 residues. The CDR3 loop reads CASSKRGGVSLGTEAFF. Here the CDR3 DNA reads TGTGCCAGCAGCAAAAGAGGGGGTGTGAGTTTGGGCACTGAAGCTTTCTTT.

The chain uses TRBV6-2 or TRBV6-3 and TRBJ1-2; D gene unclear. CDR3 size: 11 residues. V was trimmed by 6 bases and J by 4 bases, leaving 6 bases between them. CDR1 is MNHEY, CDR2 SVGEGT, per germline. CDR3 sequence (DNA): TGTGCCAGCAGCCTTATCTATGGCTACACCTTC. It translates to CASSLIYGYTF.

The genes are TRBV19 and TRBJ1-2; D might be TRBD1 (6 bases). The germline gives CDR1 LNHDA, CDR2 SQIVND (reference sequence). V was pared by 6 bases and J by 0 bases, with 17 bases between. CDR3 length: 16 amino acids. The CDR3 loop reads CASRPRGGDTNYGYTF. The CDR3 nucleotides are TGTGCCAGTAGACCCAGGGGAGGGGATACTAACTATGGCTACACCTTC.

The V and J genes are TRBV27 and TRBJ1-6; D is unresolved. The CDR3 loop spans 14 amino acids. Between the trimmed V and J ends, which lost 2 bases and 5 bases, there was a span of 7 bases. Germline V gene data show CDR1 as MNHEY and CDR2 as SMNVEV (reference sequence). The DNA for the CDR3 is TGTGCCAGCAGTTTACGGCAGGATAATTCACCCCTCCACTTT. Encoded protein: CASSLRQDNSPLHF.

This clone has a handful of counts. The V and J genes are TRBV5-1 and TRBJ2-3; 10 bases are a match to TRBD2. The CDR3 totals 18 residues. From germline, CDR1 is SGHRS and CDR2 YFSETQ. The V segment lost 4 bases and the J segment 0 bases; nucleotides outside the gene matches: 11. CDR3 region: CASSRLLWTSGSTDTQYF. The CDR3 nucleotides are TGCGCCAGCAGCAGGTTACTCTGGACTAGCGGAAGCACAGATACGCAGTATTTT. Full variable domain (rest looked up from reference TRBV5-1 and TRBJ2-3): KAGVTQTPRYLIKTRGQQVTLSCSPISGHRSVSWYQQTPGQGLQFLFEYFSETQRNKGNFPGRFSGRQFSNSRSEMNVSTLELGDSALYLCASSRLLWTSGSTDTQYFGPGTRLTVL.

The rearrangement joins TRBV6-5 to TRBJ2-7; tentatively, D is TRBD1 (6 bases). Trimming removed 5 bases from V and 5 bases from J, with 10 bases in between. Germline V gene data show CDR1 as MNHEY and CDR2 as SVGAGI. The CDR3 length is 12 residues. The CDR3 DNA follows: TGTGCCAGCAGTCGGACAGTGCACGAGCAGTACGTC. The encoded protein is CASSRTVHEQYV.